The clone carrying this T cell receptor beta chain was counted once. Some clones are missing from TCRdb's copy, which holds only in-frame ones; the method was immunoSEQ multiplex PCR. The profile covers 23,000 or so clones, with 80% to 90% appearing a single time and about 9.4% taken by the ten largest. Described treatment: preoperative locoregional IRX-2 cytokine immunotherapy. Samples came from a phase Ib trial of preoperative locoregional IRX-2 cytokine immunotherapy. These data are taken from a study of preoperative IRX-2 immunotherapy in early breast cancer. Germline V gene lookup returns CDR1 SQVTM and CDR2 ANQGSEA. V lost 0 bases to trimming and J lost 0 bases; unmatched junction nucleotides: 11. CDR3 length: 18 residues.

Sequences were derived from tumor tissue, sampled after IRX-2 immunotherapy. The chain employs TRBV29-1 and TRBJ2-3, with TRBD2 identical over 8 bases. The clonotype originates from a human donor with breast cancer. The CDR3 is CSVEDSGRVAGSTDTQYF. In DNA, the CDR3 is TGCAGCGTTGAAGACTCCGGTCGGGTAGCGGGGAGCACAGATACGCAGTATTTT.